These 32 T cell receptor beta chains share one sample of origin, sequenced in a study of blood T cell repertoires in COVID-19. The repertoire was sequenced with immunoSEQ multiplex PCR; TCRdb's copy has only in-frame clones and lacks some. The sample includes roughly 150,000 clones, 79% of them seen just once. Sequenced sample: PBMCs or T cells enriched from blood (not recorded which). These receptors came from a woman in her 70s in a cohort exposed to, infected with or recovered from COVID-19 (not recorded which).

This clone was seen just once. The chain is built from TRBV29-1 and TRBJ2-2; the match to TRBD2 covers 7 bases. Germline V gene lookup returns CDR1 SQVTM and CDR2 ANQGSEA. CDR3 length equals 15 residues. Unmatched junction bases numbered 8, after V lost 2 bases and J lost 5 bases. The CDR3 region has the DNA TGCAGCGTTGAACCAGCGGGAAGGCGGACCGGGGAGCTGTTTTTT. Protein sequence: CSVEPAGRRTGELFF.

This clone was found a few times. As DNA, the CDR3 is TGTGCCAGCAGCTTAAGGTCGGGAGCGGGTGAGCAGTTCTTC. Translating gives CASSLRSGAGEQFF. The gene calls are TRBV7-9 and TRBJ2-1; tentatively, D is TRBD2 (6 bases). CDR3 length: 14 residues. Germline loops: CDR1 SEHNR, CDR2 FQNEAQ (reference sequence). Trimming took off 2 bases at V and 9 bases at J, with 14 bases between the two ends. Looking up the rest from reference TRBV7-9 and TRBJ2-1 gives the full variable domain: DTGVSQNPRHKITKRGQNVTFRCDPISEHNRLYWYRQTLGQGPEFLTYFQNEAQLEKSRLLSDRFSAERPKGSFSTLEIQRTEQGDSAMYLCASSLRSGAGEQFFGPGTRLTVL.

The genes are TRBV19 and TRBJ1-2; perhaps TRBD1 as D (6 bases). V was cut by 3 bases and J by 0 bases, with 14 bases left in between. Germline assignment: CDR1 LNHDA and CDR2 SQIVND (reference sequence). The CDR3 totals 16 residues. The chain's CDR3 is CASSILSGASNYGYTF. The CDR3 region has the DNA TGTGCCAGTAGTATTCTCTCAGGGGCGTCTAACTATGGCTACACCTTC. The full variable domain, its missing parts supplied by reference TRBV19 and TRBJ1-2, is DGGITQSPKYLFRKEGQNVTLSCEQNLNHDAMYWYRQDPGQGLRLIYYSQIVNDFQKGDIAEGYSVSREKKESFPLTVTSAQKNPTAFYLCASSILSGASNYGYTFGSGTRLTVV.

The CDR3 loop is CATSEGEYRGRNEQFF. CDR3 in DNA: TGTGCCACCAGTGAGGGGGAGTACAGGGGGCGCAATGAGCAGTTCTTC. The chain employs TRBV24-1 and TRBJ2-1; 9 bases are a match to TRBD1. Germline lookup yields CDR1 KGHDR and CDR2 SFDVKD. The CDR3 sequence is 16 residues long. V trimming: 4 bases; J trimming: 6 bases; junction bases outside the gene matches: 9.

The J gene is TRBJ2-7, the V gene TRBV10-3, with 10 bases that match TRBD2. Matching the DNA end better, TRBJ2-1 makes the J call doubtful. Germline-derived CDR1 and CDR2 are ENHRY and SYGVKD. The CDR3 sequence is 15 residues long. The CDR3 loop is CAISEGLAVGNEQFF. CDR3 sequence (DNA): TGTGCCATCAGTGAGGGACTAGCGGTAGGCAATGAGCAGTTCTTC.

This chain links TRBV7-8 with TRBJ1-1; D gene uncertain. Trimming pared 0 bases from V and 1 base from J, leaving 6 bases between. The CDR3 has 14 amino acids. Germline V gene lookup returns CDR1 SGHVS and CDR2 FQNEAQ. This CDR3 is CASSLARKNTEAFF. CDR3 sequence (DNA): TGTGCCAGCAGCTTAGCTAGAAAGAACACTGAAGCTTTCTTT. The full variable domain, in which reference TRBV7-8 and TRBJ1-1 provide the parts outside the CDR3, is GAGVSQSPRYKVAKRGQDVALRCDPISGHVSLFWYQQALGQGPEFLTYFQNEAQLDKSGLPSDRFFAERPEGSVSTLKIQRTQQEDSAVYLCASSLARKNTEAFFGQGTRLTVV.

V gene TRBV2 combines with J gene TRBJ1-1, with D perhaps matching TRBD1 (6 bases). The ends were cut back, 4 bases at V and 1 base at J, with 7 bases in the middle. Germline CDR1 SNHLY, CDR2 FYNNEI. CDR3 length equals 13 residues. The chain's CDR3 is CASSAQGNTEAFF. For the CDR3, the DNA is TGTGCCAGCAGTGCACAGGGGAACACTGAAGCTTTCTTT.

V is TRBV12-3 or TRBV12-4 and J is TRBJ2-1, with 7 bases fitting TRBD1. The CDR3 is made up of 12 amino acids. Germline trimming cut 6 bases from V and 10 bases from J; bases unmatched to any gene: 6. The CDR3 sequence is CASSQGVFEQFF. In DNA form, the CDR3 reads TGTGCCAGCAGCCAGGGGGTATTCGAGCAGTTCTTC.

The V call is TRBV4-1, the J call TRBJ2-7, with D possibly matching TRBD1 (6 bases). CDR1 is MGHRA and CDR2 is YSYEKL in the germline V gene. V lost 0 bases and J 2 bases, leaving 11 bases between the germline ends. The CDR3 loop spans 15 amino acids. CDR3 region: CASSQDLGQTYEQYF. DNA of the CDR3: TGCGCCAGCAGCCAAGATCTAGGACAGACCTACGAGCAGTACTTC.

This clone was counted only a few times. V gene TRBV4-3 combines with J gene TRBJ2-7; a weak D match, TRBD1 (6 bases). The CDR3 covers 15 residues. The V gene lost 3 bases and the J gene lost 0 bases, with 12 bases spanning the gap. The germline V gene has CDR1 LGHNA and CDR2 YSLEER. The CDR3 DNA reads as TGCGCCAGCAGCCATGACAGGTCCAGCTCCTACGAGCAGTACTTC. This translates into CASSHDRSSSYEQYF.

The V and J genes are TRBV6-1 and TRBJ1-4; no clear D gene. Looked up from germline, CDR1 is MNHNS and CDR2 is SASEGT. The CDR3 runs to 11 residues. Trimming pared 3 bases from V and 7 bases from J, leaving 3 bases between. This CDR3 is CASSEAEKLFF. The CDR3 DNA follows: TGTGCCAGCAGTGAGGCTGAAAAACTGTTTTTT.

V gene TRBV19 combines with J gene TRBJ1-5, with 7 nucleotides matching TRBD1. Losses at the gene ends were 3 bases for V and 4 bases for J; bases not matched to a gene: 3. Germline lookup yields CDR1 LNHDA and CDR2 SQIVND (reference sequence). There are 14 residues in the CDR3. The CDR3 bases are TGTGCCAGTAGTATCTTGACAGGGAATCAGCCCCAGCATTTT. Translating it yields CASSILTGNQPQHF.

The chain couples TRBV15 to TRBJ1-2, with D tentatively TRBD1 (5 bases). Trimming took 5 bases from V and 3 from J, leaving 7 bases between them. Per the germline V gene, CDR1 is LNHNV and CDR2 is YYDKDF (reference sequence). The CDR3 runs to 12 residues. The CDR3 is CATSLTDYGYTF. The CDR3 DNA reads TGTGCCACCAGCTTGACAGACTATGGCTACACCTTC.

The J gene is TRBJ2-7, the V gene TRBV20-1, with no clear D. Trimming shortened V by 3 bases and J by 3 bases, and 12 bases separated the two germline ends. The length of the CDR3 is 13 residues. CDR1 is DFQATT, CDR2 SNEGSKA, per germline (reference sequence). The CDR3 here is CSASTVLSYEQYF. DNA of the CDR3: TGCAGTGCTAGTACGGTTTTGAGCTACGAGCAGTACTTC.

The V and J genes are TRBV18 and TRBJ1-2; D not certain. V shed 2 bases and J shed 2 bases, with 9 bases lying between them. From germline, CDR1 is KGHSH and CDR2 LQKENI. The CDR3 extends over 14 amino acids. DNA for the CDR3: TGTGCCAGCTCACCAACGACGGAGAACTATGGCTACACCTTC. It encodes CASSPTTENYGYTF. The full variable domain, rest sourced from reference TRBV18 and TRBJ1-2, is NAGVMQNPRHLVRRRGQEARLRCSPMKGHSHVYWYRQLPEEGLKFMVYLQKENIIDESGMPKERFSAEFPKEGPSILRIQQVVRGDSAAYFCASSPTTENYGYTFGSGTRLTVV.

CDR3 coding DNA: TGTGCCAGCAGTTCGGCGGGGAGCTCCTACAATGAGCAGTTCTTC. It encodes CASSSAGSSYNEQFF. This chain uses TRBV5-4 with TRBJ2-1; a possible D gene is TRBD2 (6 bases). Per germline, CDR1 SGHNT and CDR2 YYREEE (reference sequence). The CDR3 is 15 amino acids. V was clipped by 5 bases and J by 0 bases, with 12 bases between them.

The chain recombines TRBV3-1 (or the pseudogene TRBV3-2) with TRBJ1-1; 10 positions agree with TRBD1. This CDR3 comprises 14 residues. From germline, CDR1 is LGHDT and CDR2 YNNKEL (reference sequence). V was pared by 3 bases and J by 6 bases, with 4 bases of the junction left unmatched. The CDR3 DNA reads TGTGCCAGCAGCCACCGGGACAGGGGCCCTGAAGCTTTCTTT. It specifies CASSHRDRGPEAFF.

This chain uses TRBV6-2 or TRBV6-3 with TRBJ2-3, with D maybe TRBD2 (6 bases). CDR3 length equals 16 residues. Germline assignment: CDR1 MNHEY and CDR2 SVGEGT. The V end lost 5 bases, the J end lost 1 base, and 16 bases lay between the germline ends. CDR3 nucleotide sequence: TGTGCCAGCAGTACGCCTAAGCGGGCGGGCACAGATACGCAGTATTTT. It codes for CASSTPKRAGTDTQYF.

V is TRBV7-6 and J is TRBJ2-7, with D possibly TRBD1 on 6 matching bases. The CDR3 sequence is 12 residues long. Germline V CDR1 and CDR2: SGHVS, FNYEAQ. Trimming pared 3 bases from V and 6 bases from J, leaving 9 bases between. The CDR3 DNA follows: TGTGCCAGCAGCTTTCAGGGGACCGAGCAGTACTTC. As protein: CASSFQGTEQYF. The entire variable domain, with the rest obtained from reference TRBV7-6 and TRBJ2-7, is as follows: GAGVSQSPRYKVTKRGQDVALRCDPISGHVSLYWYRQALGQGPEFLTYFNYEAQQDKSGLPNDRFSAERPEGSISTLTIQRTEQRDSAMYRCASSFQGTEQYFGPGTRLTVT.

The genes are TRBV28 and TRBJ1-2, with 8 bases aligning to TRBD1. Germline V gene data show CDR1 as MDHEN and CDR2 as SYDVKM. This CDR3 is built from 13 residues. J was trimmed by 3 bases and V by 6 bases; bases with no gene match: 3. The CDR3 DNA reads as TGTGCCAGCAGGCGACAGGGGTACTATGGCTACACCTTC. Protein: CASRRQGYYGYTF.

The chain has TRBV5-1 and TRBJ1-1; 9 bases are a match to TRBD1. After removal of 3 bases from V and 5 bases from J, the junction contained 2 bases not matched to a gene. Germline V lookup: CDR1 SGHRS, CDR2 YFSETQ. The CDR3 has 13 amino acids. The CDR3 nucleotides are TGCGCCAGCAGCTCGGGACAGGGTACTGAAGCTTTCTTT. The encoded protein is CASSSGQGTEAFF.

The chain carries TRBV18 and TRBJ2-2; D ambiguous. Looked up from germline, CDR1 is KGHSH and CDR2 is LQKENI. The V gene lost 1 base and the J gene lost 4 bases, with 7 bases spanning the gap. The CDR3 has 14 residues. CDR3 region: CASSPRALTGELFF. The CDR3 DNA reads TGTGCCAGCTCACCACGGGCACTCACCGGGGAGCTGTTTTTT.

This chain links TRBV7-9 with TRBJ1-6; D is perhaps TRBD1 (6 bases). Trimming removed 5 bases at V and 6 bases at J, with 8 bases between. CDR3 length equals 13 residues. Germline V gene sequence: CDR1 SEHNR, CDR2 FQNEAQ (reference sequence). The CDR3 sequence: CASSRDTNSPLHF. CDR3 nucleotide sequence: TGTGCCAGCAGCCGGGACACTAATTCACCCCTCCACTTT.

The rearrangement links TRBV11-2 to TRBJ1-2, with TRBD1 matching over 11 bases. Germline CDR1 reads SGHAT; CDR2 reads FQNNGV. Germline trimming cut 5 bases from V and 4 bases from J; bases unmatched to any gene: 9. CDR3 length: 16 residues. CDR3 loop: CASSQDRGHPFYGYTF. In DNA form, the CDR3 reads TGTGCCAGCAGCCAGGACAGGGGGCATCCCTTCTATGGCTACACCTTC. Filled out from reference TRBV11-2 and TRBJ1-2, the complete variable domain reads EAGVAQSPRYKIIEKRQSVAFWCNPISGHATLYWYQQILGQGPKLLIQFQNNGVVDDSQLPKDRFSAERLKGVDSTLKIQPAKLEDSAVYLCASSQDRGHPFYGYTFGSGTRLTVV.

The chain recombines TRBV11-1 with TRBJ1-2; D perhaps matches TRBD1 (6 bases). The CDR3 has 14 amino acids. Between the trimmed V and J ends, which lost 5 bases and 3 bases, there was a span of 13 bases. Germline-derived CDR1 and CDR2 are SGHAT and FQDESV (reference sequence). CDR3 amino acids: CASSQGPSYYGYTF. The CDR3 DNA sequence: TGTGCCAGCAGCCAGGGGCCATCCTACTATGGCTACACCTTC.

In this sample, this clone turned up a few times. The J gene is TRBJ2-1, the V gene TRBV7-9; 7 bases match TRBD2. Germline V CDR1 and CDR2: SEHNR, FQNEAQ (reference sequence). This CDR3 comprises 12 residues. The V and J ends lost 5 bases and 8 bases, in that order; junction bases with no gene match: 3. The CDR3 here is CASSGLVYEQFF. The CDR3 coding sequence is TGTGCCAGCAGCGGACTAGTTTATGAGCAGTTCTTC.

The genes are TRBV9 and TRBJ2-3; possible D gene TRBD2, 6 bases. The CDR3 contains 15 residues. From germline, CDR1 is SGDLS and CDR2 YYNGEE. The germline V and J ends were trimmed by 1 base and 6 bases, with 15 bases remaining between them. The CDR3 here is CASSVRGAGRDTQYF. CDR3 bases: TGTGCCAGCAGCGTACGAGGGGCGGGGCGGGATACGCAGTATTTT.

This chain connects TRBV30 to TRBJ1-6; D gene ambiguous. There are 12 residues in the CDR3. Between the trimmed V and J ends, which lost 1 base and 10 bases, there was a span of 8 bases. The germline V gene has CDR1 GTSNPN and CDR2 SVGIG (reference sequence). The CDR3 nucleotides read TGTGCCTGGAGTGAATCAAGCTCACCCCTCCACTTT. The encoded protein is CAWSESSSPLHF.

This clone was counted between two and nine times. V gene TRBV7-9 combines with J gene TRBJ2-7; maybe TRBD2 (5 bases). CDR1 and CDR2 from the germline V gene are SEHNR and FQNEAQ (reference sequence). The CDR3 runs 13 residues. Trimming cost V 8 bases and J 2 bases, with 13 bases left between them. For the CDR3, the DNA is TGTGCCAGCCAGGACTCAAAGGCCTACGAGCAGTACTTC. This gives the protein CASQDSKAYEQYF.

The chain employs TRBV7-2 and TRBJ2-5, with 8 positions matching TRBD2. Per germline, CDR1 SGHTA and CDR2 FQGNSA. V was clipped by 5 bases and J by 5 bases; unmatched bases: 7. The CDR3 runs 14 residues. The CDR3 DNA reads TGTGCCAGCAGCGACGGGAGGGCGGGGGAGACCCAGTACTTC. This sequence encodes CASSDGRAGETQYF.

The genes are TRBV6-2 or TRBV6-3 and TRBJ2-3; the match to TRBD2 covers 9 bases. Losses at the gene ends were 6 bases for V and 11 bases for J; bases not matched to a gene: 21. This CDR3 is 17 amino acids long. Germline V lookup: CDR1 MNHEY, CDR2 SVGEGT. CDR3 in amino acids: CASSTLTGGRVGRGQYF. CDR3 DNA: TGTGCCAGCAGCACCCTTACAGGCGGGAGGGTCGGCCGGGGGCAGTATTTT.

The V and J genes are TRBV6-6 and TRBJ2-5, with TRBD2 as a possible D gene (5 bases). Per germline, CDR1 MNHNY and CDR2 SVGAGI (reference sequence). This CDR3 is 12 amino acids long. Trimming stripped 6 bases from V and 5 bases from J, with 10 bases between. The CDR3 loop is CASSPGSETQYF. The CDR3 DNA follows: TGTGCCAGCAGCCCGGGATCCGAGACCCAGTACTTC.